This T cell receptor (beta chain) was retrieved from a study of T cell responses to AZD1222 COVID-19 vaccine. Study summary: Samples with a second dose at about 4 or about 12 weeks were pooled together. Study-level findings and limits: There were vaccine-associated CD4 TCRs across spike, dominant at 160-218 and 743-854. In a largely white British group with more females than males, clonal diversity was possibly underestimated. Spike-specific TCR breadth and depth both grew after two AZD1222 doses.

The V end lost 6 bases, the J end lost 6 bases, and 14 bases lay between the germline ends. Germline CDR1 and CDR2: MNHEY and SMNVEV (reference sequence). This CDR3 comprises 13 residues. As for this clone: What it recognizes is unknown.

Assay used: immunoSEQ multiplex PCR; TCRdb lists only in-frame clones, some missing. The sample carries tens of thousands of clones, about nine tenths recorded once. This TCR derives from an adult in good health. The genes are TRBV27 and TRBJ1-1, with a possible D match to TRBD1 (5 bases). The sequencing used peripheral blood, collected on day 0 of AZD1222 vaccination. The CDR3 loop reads CASSFGGDAEAFF. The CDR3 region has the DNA TGTGCCAGCAGCTTTGGGGGTGACGCTGAAGCTTTCTTT.